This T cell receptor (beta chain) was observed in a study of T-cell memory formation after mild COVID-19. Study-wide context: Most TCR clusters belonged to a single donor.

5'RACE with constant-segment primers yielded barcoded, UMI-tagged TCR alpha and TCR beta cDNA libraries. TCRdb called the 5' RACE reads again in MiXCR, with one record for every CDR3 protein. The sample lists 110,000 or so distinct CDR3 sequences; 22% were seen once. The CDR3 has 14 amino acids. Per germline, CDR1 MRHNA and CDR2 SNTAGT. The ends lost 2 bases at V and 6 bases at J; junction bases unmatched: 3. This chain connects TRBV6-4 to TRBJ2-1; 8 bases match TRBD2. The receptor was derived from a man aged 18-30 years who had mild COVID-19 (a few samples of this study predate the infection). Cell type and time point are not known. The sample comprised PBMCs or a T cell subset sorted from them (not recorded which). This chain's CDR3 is CASSDEAGGNEQFF. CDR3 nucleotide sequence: TGTGCCAGCAGTGACGAGGCGGGGGGCAATGAGCAGTTCTTC.